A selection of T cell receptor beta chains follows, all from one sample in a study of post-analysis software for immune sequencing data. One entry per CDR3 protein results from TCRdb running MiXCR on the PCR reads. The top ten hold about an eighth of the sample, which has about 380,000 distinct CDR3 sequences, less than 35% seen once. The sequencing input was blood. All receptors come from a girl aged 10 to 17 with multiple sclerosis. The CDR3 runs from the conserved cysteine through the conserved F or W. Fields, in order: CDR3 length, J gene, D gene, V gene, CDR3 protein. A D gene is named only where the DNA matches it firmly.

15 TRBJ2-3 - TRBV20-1 CSARDPRGSTDTQYF
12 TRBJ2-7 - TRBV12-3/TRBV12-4 CASSNTGTEQYF
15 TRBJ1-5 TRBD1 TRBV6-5 CASSLKTGGNQPQHF
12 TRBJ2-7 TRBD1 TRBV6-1 CASRGQAYEQYF
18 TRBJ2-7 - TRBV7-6 CASSLSVWSGASSYEQYF
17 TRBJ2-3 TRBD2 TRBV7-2 CASSLGGAGGLTDTQYF
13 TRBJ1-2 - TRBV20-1 CSARDTGSDGYTF
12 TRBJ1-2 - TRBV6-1 CASSTQNYGYTF
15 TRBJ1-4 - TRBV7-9 CASSFNAREDEKLFF
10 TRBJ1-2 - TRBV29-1 CSVEGGGYTF
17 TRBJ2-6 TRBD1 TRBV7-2 CASSLTGVSSGANVLTF